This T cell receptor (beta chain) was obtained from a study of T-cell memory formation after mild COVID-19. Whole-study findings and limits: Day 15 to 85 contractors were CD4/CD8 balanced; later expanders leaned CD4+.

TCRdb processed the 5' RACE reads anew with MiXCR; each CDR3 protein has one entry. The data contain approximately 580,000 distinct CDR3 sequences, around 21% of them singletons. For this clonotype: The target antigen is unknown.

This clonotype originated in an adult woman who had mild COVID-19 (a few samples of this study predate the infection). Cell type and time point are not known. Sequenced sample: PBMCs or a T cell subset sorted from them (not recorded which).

This CDR3 is CASSKQAGVRAETQYF. The CDR3 region has the DNA TGTGCCAGCAGCAAACAAGCGGGAGTTAGGGCGGAGACCCAGTACTTC. The gene calls are TRBV7-2 and TRBJ2-5; 8 bases agree with TRBD2. Germline-derived CDR1 and CDR2 are SGHTA and FQGNSA. This CDR3 is built from 16 residues. The trim removed 5 bases at V and 5 bases at J, leaving 13 bases unmatched.